The T cell receptor (beta chain) described here comes from a study of radiation and T cells in renal cell carcinoma. Study-level information: Nephrectomy followed 15 Gy stereotactic body radiation by 4 weeks.

Turning to this clone: Its antigen is unidentified.

Overall study results and limits: In blood, top tumor clones expanded by 2 weeks, shrinking by 4.

Time point of the sample: blood 2 weeks post-SBRT. Treatment here: 15 Gy SBRT to primary tumor, nephrectomy 4 weeks later. The tumor was a clear cell renal cell carcinoma. V lost 5 bases, J lost 0 bases, and 8 bases lay in between. This CDR3 comprises 13 residues. In germline, CDR1 is GTSNPN, CDR2 SVGIG (reference sequence). TCRdb's copy holds only in-frame clones and misses some; the assay was immunoSEQ multiplex PCR. The sample shows some 120,000 clones, approximately 78% of them seen only once. The material was blood, obtained from a patient whose treatment included radiotherapy and nephrectomy. This receptor was obtained from a woman aged 55 to 70 with renal cell carcinoma. The J gene is TRBJ2-1, the V gene TRBV30; no clear D gene. DNA for the CDR3: TGTGCCTGGGCTCCTTTCTCCTACAATGAGCAGTTCTTC. Its translation is CAWAPFSYNEQFF.